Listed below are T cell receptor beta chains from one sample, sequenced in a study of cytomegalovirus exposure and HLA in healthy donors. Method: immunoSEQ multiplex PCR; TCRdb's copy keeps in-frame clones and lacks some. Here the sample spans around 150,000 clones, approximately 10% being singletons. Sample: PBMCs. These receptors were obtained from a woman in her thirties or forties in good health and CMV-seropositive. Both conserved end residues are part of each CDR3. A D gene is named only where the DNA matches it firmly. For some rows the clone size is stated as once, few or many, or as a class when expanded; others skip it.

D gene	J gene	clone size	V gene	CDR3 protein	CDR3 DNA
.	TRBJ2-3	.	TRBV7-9	CASSLRDSAPTDTQYF	TGTGCCAGCAGCTTAAGAGACAGCGCACCCACAGATACGCAGTATTTT
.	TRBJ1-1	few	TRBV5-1	CASSLDRELEAFF	TGCGCCAGCAGCTTGGACAGGGAGCTTGAAGCTTTCTTT
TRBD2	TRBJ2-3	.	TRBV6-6	CASSYLGGGGSDTQYF	TGTGCCAGCAGTTACTTGGGCGGGGGGGGGTCAGATACGCAGTATTTT
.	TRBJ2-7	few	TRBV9	CASSVGTGASYEQYF	TGTGCCAGCAGCGTAGGAACAGGCGCCTCCTACGAGCAGTACTTC
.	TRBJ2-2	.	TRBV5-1	CASKVEAAGELFF	TGCGCCAGCAAAGTGGAAGCGGCCGGGGAGCTGTTTTTT
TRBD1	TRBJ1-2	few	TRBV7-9	CASSIRGQGNYGYTF	TGTGCCAGCAGCATAAGGGGACAGGGGAACTATGGCTACACCTTC
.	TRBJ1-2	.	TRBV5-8	CASSFRGDLYGYTF	TGTGCCAGCAGCTTTCGGGGGGACCTCTATGGCTACACCTTC
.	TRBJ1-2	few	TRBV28	CASSLRGTASNYGYTF	TGTGCCAGCAGTTTACGCGGGACGGCCTCTAACTATGGCTACACCTTC
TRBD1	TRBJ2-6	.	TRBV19	CASSRDRERNVLTF	TGTGCCAGTAGTAGGGACAGGGAAAGGAACGTCCTGACTTTC
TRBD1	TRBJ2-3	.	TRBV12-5	CASGFESGTGVTDTQYF	TGTGCTAGTGGTTTTGAGTCCGGGACAGGGGTGACAGATACGCAGTATTTT
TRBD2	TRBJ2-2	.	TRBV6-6	CASSTLAGGPGELFF	TGTGCCAGCAGTACGCTAGCGGGGGGCCCCGGGGAGCTGTTTTTT
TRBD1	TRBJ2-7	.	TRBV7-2	CASSLASGQAYEQYF	TGTGCCAGCAGCTTAGCTTCGGGACAGGCCTACGAGCAGTACTTC
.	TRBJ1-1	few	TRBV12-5	CASAINTEAFF	TGTGCTAGTGCCATTAACACTGAAGCTTTCTTT
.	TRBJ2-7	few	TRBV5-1	CASSLEAGTYEQYF	TGCGCCAGCAGCTTGGAGGCAGGGACTTACGAGCAGTACTTC
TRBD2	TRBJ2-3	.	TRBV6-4	CASSGTSGGSTDTQYF	TGTGCCAGCAGTGGGACTAGCGGGGGTAGCACAGATACGCAGTATTTT
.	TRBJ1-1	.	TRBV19	CASSGTLETAEAFF	TGTGCCAGTAGCGGTACGTTGGAGACAGCTGAAGCTTTCTTT
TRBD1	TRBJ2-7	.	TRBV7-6	CASSSGTGNGHFF	TGTGCCAGCAGCTCCGGGACAGGGAACGGACATTTTTTC
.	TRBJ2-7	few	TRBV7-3	CASSLTPGDSYEQYF	TGTGCCAGCAGCTTAACCCCAGGGGACTCCTACGAGCAGTACTTC
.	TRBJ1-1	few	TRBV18	CASSPSAGENTEAFF	TGTGCCAGCTCACCAAGCGCAGGGGAGAACACTGAAGCTTTCTTT
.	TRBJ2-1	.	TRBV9	CASSARLSDNEQFF	TGTGCCAGCAGCGCGCGACTTTCGGACAATGAGCAGTTCTTC
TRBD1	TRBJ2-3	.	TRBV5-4	CASSLGGRGQDSDTQYF	TGTGCCAGCAGCTTGGGTGGGCGGGGACAGGACAGTGATACGCAGTATTTT
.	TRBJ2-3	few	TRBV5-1	CASSIWGPSTDTQYF	TGCGCCAGCAGTATATGGGGGCCGAGCACAGATACGCAGTATTTT
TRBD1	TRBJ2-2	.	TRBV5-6	CASSPGTGGDRDTGELFF	TGTGCCAGCAGCCCTGGGACAGGGGGTGATCGAGACACCGGGGAGCTGTTTTTT
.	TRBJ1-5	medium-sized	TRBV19	CASQGGVFGQPQHF	TGTGCCAGTCAAGGGGGAGTGTTCGGACAGCCCCAGCATTTT
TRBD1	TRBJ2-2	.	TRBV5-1	CASSLGGTGPTGELFF	TGCGCCAGCAGCTTGGGGGGGACAGGACCCACCGGGGAGCTGTTTTTT
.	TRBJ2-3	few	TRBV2	CASRDSREDTQYF	TGTGCCAGCAGGGACTCTAGGGAAGATACGCAGTATTTT
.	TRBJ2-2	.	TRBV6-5	CASSYLGRVNTGELFF	TGTGCCAGCAGTTACTTGGGCAGGGTGAACACCGGGGAGCTGTTTTTT
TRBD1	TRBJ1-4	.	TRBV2	CASSEEGANEKLFF	TGTGCCAGCAGTGAAGAGGGGGCGAACGAAAAACTGTTTTTT
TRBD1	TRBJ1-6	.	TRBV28	CASTDQGALKPLHF	TGTGCCAGCACCGATCAGGGGGCCCTTAAACCCCTCCACTTT
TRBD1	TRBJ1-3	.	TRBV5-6	CASSLPGQDLGNTIYF	TGTGCCAGCAGCTTACCGGGACAGGACCTAGGAAACACCATATATTTT
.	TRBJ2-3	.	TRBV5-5	CASSPGLASTDTQYF	TGTGCCAGCAGCCCTGGGTTAGCTAGCACAGATACGCAGTATTTT
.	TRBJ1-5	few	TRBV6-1	CASRGHASNQPQHF	TGTGCCAGCAGGGGACATGCGAGCAATCAGCCCCAGCATTTT
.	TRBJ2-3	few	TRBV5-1	CASSLAYSDTQYF	TGCGCCAGCAGCTTGGCCTACTCAGATACGCAGTATTTT
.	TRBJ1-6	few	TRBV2	CASSERAGPFSPLHF	TGTGCCAGCAGTGAAAGGGCAGGGCCTTTTTCACCCCTCCACTTT
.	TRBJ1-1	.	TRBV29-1	CSGLQGWNTEAFF	TGCAGCGGTCTACAGGGATGGAACACTGAAGCTTTCTTT
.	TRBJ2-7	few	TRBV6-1	CASSRGLRIYEQYF	TGTGCCAGCAGTAGAGGCCTCCGGATCTACGAGCAGTACTTC
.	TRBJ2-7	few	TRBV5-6	CASSLGLPYEQYF	TGTGCCAGCAGCTTGGGTCTCCCTTACGAGCAGTACTTC
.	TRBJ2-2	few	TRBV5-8	CASSDRQAEGGELFF	TGTGCCAGCAGTGACAGACAGGCCGAAGGAGGGGAGCTGTTTTTT
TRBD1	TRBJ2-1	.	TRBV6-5	CASRRTGGSYNEQFF	TGTGCCAGCAGAAGGACAGGGGGAAGTTACAATGAGCAGTTCTTC
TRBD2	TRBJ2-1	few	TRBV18	CASSPSTSGGLNEQFF	TGTGCCAGCTCACCCTCGACTAGCGGGGGGTTAAATGAGCAGTTCTTC
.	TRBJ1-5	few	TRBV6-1	CASSDRGNQPQHF	TGTGCCAGCAGTGACAGGGGTAATCAGCCCCAGCATTTT
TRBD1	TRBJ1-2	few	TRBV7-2	CASSRRTGENYGYTF	TGTGCCAGCAGCCGCAGGACAGGGGAGAACTATGGCTACACCTTC
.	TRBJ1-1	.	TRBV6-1	CASSEAGVDTEAFF	TGTGCCAGCAGTGAAGCCGGGGTTGACACTGAAGCTTTCTTT
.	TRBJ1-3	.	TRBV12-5	CASGLGQGTIYF	TGTGCTAGTGGTTTGGGGCAGGGGACCATATATTTT
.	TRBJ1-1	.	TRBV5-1	CASSLVGAQSTEAFF	TGCGCCAGCAGCTTGGTGGGGGCGCAGTCCACTGAAGCTTTCTTT
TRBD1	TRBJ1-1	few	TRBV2	CASRPTGASRKAFF	TGTGCCAGCAGACCCACAGGGGCTAGCCGTAAAGCTTTCTTT
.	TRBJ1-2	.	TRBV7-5	CVRSSGQVQPYGYTF	TGTGTCAGAAGCTCTGGACAGGTCCAACCCTATGGCTACACCTTC
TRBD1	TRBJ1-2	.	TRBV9	CASTGTVPYGYTF	TGTGCCAGCACCGGGACAGTCCCCTATGGCTACACCTTC
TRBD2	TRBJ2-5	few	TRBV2	CASTGTSGESQYF	TGTGCCAGTACCGGGACTAGCGGGGAAAGTCAGTACTTC
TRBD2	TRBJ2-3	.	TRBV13	CASSSRLAGAQLSTDTQYF	TGTGCCAGCAGCTCGCGACTAGCGGGGGCCCAGTTGAGCACAGATACGCAGTATTTT
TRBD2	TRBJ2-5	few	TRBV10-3	CAIRGTSGGTLLEAQYF	TGTGCCATCAGGGGCACTAGCGGGGGAACTTTGCTGGAGGCCCAGTACTTC
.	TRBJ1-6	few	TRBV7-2	CASSSLRSYNSPLHF	TGTGCCAGCAGCTCCCTGCGTTCCTATAATTCACCCCTCCACTTT
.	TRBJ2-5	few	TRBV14	CASSQVMAETQYF	TGTGCCAGCAGCCAAGTAATGGCCGAGACCCAGTACTTC
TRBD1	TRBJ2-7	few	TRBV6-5	CATQGMAYEQYF	TGTGCCACACAGGGGATGGCCTACGAGCAGTACTTC
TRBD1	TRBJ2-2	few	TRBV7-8	CASSPDGQGDGELFF	TGTGCCAGCAGCCCAGACGGACAGGGGGACGGGGAGCTGTTTTTT
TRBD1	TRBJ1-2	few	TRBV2	CASSEVQGAGGYTF	TGTGCCAGCAGTGAAGTACAGGGGGCCGGTGGCTACACCTTC
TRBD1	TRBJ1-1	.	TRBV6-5	CASRQTPGTGDRAFF	TGTGCCAGCAGGCAAACCCCCGGGACAGGGGACCGAGCTTTCTTT
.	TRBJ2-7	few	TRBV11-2	CASRLRGGAGGEQYF	TGTGCCAGCCGCCTACGAGGGGGGGCCGGAGGCGAGCAGTACTTC
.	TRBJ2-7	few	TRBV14	CASSQMGALSYEQYF	TGTGCCAGCAGCCAAATGGGGGCCCTCTCCTACGAGCAGTACTTC
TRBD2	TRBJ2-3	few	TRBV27	CASSPRTSFGTDTQYF	TGTGCCAGCAGTCCCCGGACTAGCTTCGGCACAGATACGCAGTATTTT